The present T cell receptor beta chain was sequenced within a study of response to subunit inactivated influenza vaccine. TCRdb analysed the RT-PCR reads with MiXCR anew, one entry per CDR3 protein. The table records 150,000 to 200,000 distinct CDR3 sequences, roughly 10% of them present only once. This clonotype was seen more than once but under ten times. The CDR3 is made up of 15 amino acids. Trimming cost V 3 bases and J 4 bases, with 12 bases left between them. This clonotype was sampled from a man in his fifties or sixties who received an inactivated influenza vaccine. This specimen was CD8+ T cells sorted from PBMCs, taken around 2 years after vaccination. V usage is TRBV12-3 or TRBV12-4 and J usage is TRBJ1-4; D is unclear. CDR3 region: CASSFGMGNNEKLFF. The CDR3 region has the DNA TGTGCCAGCAGTTTCGGAATGGGAAATAATGAAAAACTGTTTTTT.